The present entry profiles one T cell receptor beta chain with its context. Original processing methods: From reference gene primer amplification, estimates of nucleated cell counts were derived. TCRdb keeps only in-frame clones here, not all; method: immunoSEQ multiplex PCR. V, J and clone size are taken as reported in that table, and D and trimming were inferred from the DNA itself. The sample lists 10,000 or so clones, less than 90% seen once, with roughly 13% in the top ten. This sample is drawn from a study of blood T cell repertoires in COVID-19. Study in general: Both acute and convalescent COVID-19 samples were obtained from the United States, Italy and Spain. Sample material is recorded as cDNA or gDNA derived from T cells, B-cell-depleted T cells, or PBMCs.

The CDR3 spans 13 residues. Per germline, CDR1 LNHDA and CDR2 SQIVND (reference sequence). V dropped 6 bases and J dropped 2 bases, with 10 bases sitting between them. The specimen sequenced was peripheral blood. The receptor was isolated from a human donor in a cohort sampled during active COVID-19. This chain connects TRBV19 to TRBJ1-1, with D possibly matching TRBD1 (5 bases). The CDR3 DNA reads TGTGCCAGTAGCGGGACTCTTAACACTGAAGCTTTCTTT. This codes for CASSGTLNTEAFF.